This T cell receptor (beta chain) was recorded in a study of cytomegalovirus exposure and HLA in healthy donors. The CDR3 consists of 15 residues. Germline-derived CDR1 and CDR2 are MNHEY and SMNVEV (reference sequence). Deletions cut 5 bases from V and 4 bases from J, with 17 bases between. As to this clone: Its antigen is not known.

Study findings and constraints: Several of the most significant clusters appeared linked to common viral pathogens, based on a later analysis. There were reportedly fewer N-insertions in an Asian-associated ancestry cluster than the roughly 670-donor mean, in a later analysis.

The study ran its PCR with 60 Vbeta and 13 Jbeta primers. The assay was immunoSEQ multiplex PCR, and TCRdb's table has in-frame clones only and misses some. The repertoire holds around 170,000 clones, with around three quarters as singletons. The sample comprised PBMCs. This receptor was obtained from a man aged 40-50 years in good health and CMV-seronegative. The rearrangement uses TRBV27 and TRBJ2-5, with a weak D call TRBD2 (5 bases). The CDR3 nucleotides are TGTGCCAGCAGTCGGTCTAGCAACCGGGGAGAGACCCAGTACTTC. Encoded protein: CASSRSSNRGETQYF.